This record covers a single T cell receptor beta chain. V shed 1 base, J shed 0 bases, and the junction held 10 bases outside the gene matches. CDR3 length: 18 amino acids. Germline V CDR1 and CDR2: MGHRA, YSYEKL. Documented time point: pretreatment peripheral blood. The method was immunoSEQ multiplex PCR; TCRdb's version includes in-frame clones alone and lacks a portion of them. The sample comprises approximately 48,000 clones, more than 65% of which are singletons, and about 10% rests with the top ten. This record belongs to a study of PD-L1 blockade in urothelial cancer. This specimen was PBMCs, taken around atezolizumab (anti-PD-L1) treatment. The chain employs TRBV4-1 and TRBJ2-7, with 9 bases identical to TRBD1. The receptor comes from a man in his 70s with urothelial cancer. The CDR3, as DNA: TGCGCCAGCAGCCAAGGAGAGGGACAGGGCTTATTCTCCTACGAGCAGTACTTC. Its translation is CASSQGEGQGLFSYEQYF.